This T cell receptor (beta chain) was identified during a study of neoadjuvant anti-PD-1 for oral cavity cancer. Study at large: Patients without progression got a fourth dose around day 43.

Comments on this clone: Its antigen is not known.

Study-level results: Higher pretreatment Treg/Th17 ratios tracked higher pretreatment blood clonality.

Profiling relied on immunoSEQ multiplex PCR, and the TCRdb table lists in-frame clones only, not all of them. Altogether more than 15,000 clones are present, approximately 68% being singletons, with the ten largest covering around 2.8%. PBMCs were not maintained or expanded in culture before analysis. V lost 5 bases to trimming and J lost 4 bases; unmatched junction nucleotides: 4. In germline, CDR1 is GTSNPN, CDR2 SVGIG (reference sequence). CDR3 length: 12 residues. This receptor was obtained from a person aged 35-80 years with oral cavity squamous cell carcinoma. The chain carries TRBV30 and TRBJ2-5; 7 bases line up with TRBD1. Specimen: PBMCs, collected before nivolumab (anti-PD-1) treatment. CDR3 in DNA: TGTGCCTGGGACCGACAGGGAGAGACCCAGTACTTC. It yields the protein CAWDRQGETQYF.